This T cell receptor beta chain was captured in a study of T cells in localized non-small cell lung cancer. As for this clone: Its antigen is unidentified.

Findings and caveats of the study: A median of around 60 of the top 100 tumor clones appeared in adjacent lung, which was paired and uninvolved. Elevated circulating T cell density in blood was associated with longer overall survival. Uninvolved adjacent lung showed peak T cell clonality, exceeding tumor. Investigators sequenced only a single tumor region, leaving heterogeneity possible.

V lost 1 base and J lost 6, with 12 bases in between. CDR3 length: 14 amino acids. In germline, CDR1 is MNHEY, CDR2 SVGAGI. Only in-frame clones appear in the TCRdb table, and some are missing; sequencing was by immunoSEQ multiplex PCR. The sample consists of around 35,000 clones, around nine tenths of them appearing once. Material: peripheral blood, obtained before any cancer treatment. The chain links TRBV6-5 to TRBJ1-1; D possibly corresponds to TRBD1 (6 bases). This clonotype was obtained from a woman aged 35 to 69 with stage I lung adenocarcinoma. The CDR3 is CASSYYRAGSEAFF. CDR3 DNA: TGTGCCAGCAGTTACTACAGGGCGGGGTCTGAAGCTTTCTTT.